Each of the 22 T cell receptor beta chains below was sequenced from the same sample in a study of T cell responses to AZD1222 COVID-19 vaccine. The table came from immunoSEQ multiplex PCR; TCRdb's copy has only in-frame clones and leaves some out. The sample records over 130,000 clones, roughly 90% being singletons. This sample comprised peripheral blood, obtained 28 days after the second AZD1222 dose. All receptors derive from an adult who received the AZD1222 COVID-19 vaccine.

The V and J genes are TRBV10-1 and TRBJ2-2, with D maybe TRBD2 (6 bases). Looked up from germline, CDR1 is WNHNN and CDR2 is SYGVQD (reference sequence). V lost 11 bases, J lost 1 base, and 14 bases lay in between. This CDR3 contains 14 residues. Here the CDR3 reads CARRGLGNTGELFF. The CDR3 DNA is TGCGCCCGCCGGGGACTCGGGAACACCGGGGAGCTGTTTTTT.

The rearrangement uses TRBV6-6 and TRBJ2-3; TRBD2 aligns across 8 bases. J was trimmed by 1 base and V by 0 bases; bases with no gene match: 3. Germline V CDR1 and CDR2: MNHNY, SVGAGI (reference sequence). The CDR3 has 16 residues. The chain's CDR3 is CASSYSAGGRTDTQYF. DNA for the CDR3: TGTGCCAGCAGTTACTCGGCGGGGGGACGCACAGATACGCAGTATTTT.

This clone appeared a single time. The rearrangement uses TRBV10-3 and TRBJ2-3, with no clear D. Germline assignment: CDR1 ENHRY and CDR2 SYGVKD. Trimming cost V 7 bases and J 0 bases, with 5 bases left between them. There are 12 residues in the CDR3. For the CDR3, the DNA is TGTGCCATCACGGGCAGCACAGATACGCAGTATTTT. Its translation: CAITGSTDTQYF.

The DNA for the CDR3 is TGTGCCAGTAGTCCAAGACAGGGGCCCTACGAGCAGTACTTC. It yields the protein CASSPRQGPYEQYF. The rearrangement links TRBV19 to TRBJ2-7, with 8 bases lining up with TRBD1. The CDR3 length is 14 residues. V shed 5 bases, J shed 2 bases, and the junction held 5 bases outside the gene matches. Germline V lookup: CDR1 LNHDA, CDR2 SQIVND (reference sequence). The whole variable domain, remainder taken from reference TRBV19 and TRBJ2-7, is DGGITQSPKYLFRKEGQNVTLSCEQNLNHDAMYWYRQDPGQGLRLIYYSQIVNDFQKGDIAEGYSVSREKKESFPLTVTSAQKNPTAFYLCASSPRQGPYEQYFGPGTRLTVT.

CDR3: CASSPRRGGAHTEAFF. As DNA, the CDR3 is TGTGCCAGCAGTCCCCGTCGCGGAGGGGCACACACTGAAGCTTTCTTT. V is TRBV6-2 or TRBV6-3 and J is TRBJ1-1; D is perhaps TRBD1 (5 bases). This CDR3 contains 16 residues. Deletions cut 5 bases from V and 3 bases from J, with 19 bases between. Germline lookup yields CDR1 MNHEY and CDR2 SVGEGT.

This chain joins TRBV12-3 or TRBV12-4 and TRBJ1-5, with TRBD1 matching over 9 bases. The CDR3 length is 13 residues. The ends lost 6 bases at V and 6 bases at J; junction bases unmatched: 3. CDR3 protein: CASSGQGIQPQHF. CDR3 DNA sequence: TGTGCCAGCAGCGGACAGGGGATTCAGCCCCAGCATTTT.

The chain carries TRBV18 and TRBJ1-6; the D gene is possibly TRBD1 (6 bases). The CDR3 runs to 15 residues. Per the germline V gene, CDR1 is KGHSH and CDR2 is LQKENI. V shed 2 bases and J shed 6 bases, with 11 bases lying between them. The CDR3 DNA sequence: TGTGCCAGCTCACCAATTCCAGGGGTTAATTCACCCCTCCACTTT. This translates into CASSPIPGVNSPLHF.

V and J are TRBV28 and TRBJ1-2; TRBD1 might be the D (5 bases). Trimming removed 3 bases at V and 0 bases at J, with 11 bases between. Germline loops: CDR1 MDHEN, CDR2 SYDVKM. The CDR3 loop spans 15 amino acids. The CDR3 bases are TGTGCCAGCAGTTTTGGGGCCACAGCTAACTATGGCTACACCTTC. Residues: CASSFGATANYGYTF.

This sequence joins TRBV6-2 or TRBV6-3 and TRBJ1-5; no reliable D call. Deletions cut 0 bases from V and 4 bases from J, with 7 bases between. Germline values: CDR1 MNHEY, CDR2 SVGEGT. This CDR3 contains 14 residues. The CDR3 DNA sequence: TGTGCCAGCAGTTACTCCTGGGAAAATCAGCCCCAGCATTTT. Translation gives CASSYSWENQPQHF.

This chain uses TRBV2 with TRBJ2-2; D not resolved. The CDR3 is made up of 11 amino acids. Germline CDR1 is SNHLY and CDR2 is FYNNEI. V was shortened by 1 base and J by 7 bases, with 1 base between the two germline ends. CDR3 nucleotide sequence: TGTGCCAGCAGTGAAGGCGGGGAGCTGTTTTTT. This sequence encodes CASSEGGELFF. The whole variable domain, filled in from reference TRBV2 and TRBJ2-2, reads EPEVTQTPSHQVTQMGQEVILRCVPISNHLYFYWYRQILGQKVEFLVSFYNNEISEKSEIFDDQFSVERPDGSNFTLKIRSTKLEDSAMYFCASSEGGELFFGEGSRLTVL.

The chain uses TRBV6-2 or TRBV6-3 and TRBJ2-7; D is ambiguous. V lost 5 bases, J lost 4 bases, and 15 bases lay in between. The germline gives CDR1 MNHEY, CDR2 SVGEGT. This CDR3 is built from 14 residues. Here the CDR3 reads CASSQLGPRYEQYF. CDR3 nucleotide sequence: TGTGCCAGCAGTCAATTAGGACCGAGATACGAGCAGTACTTC.

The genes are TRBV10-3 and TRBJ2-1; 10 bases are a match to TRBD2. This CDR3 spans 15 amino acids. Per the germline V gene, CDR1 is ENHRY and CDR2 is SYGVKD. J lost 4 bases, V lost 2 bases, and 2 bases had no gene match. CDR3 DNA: TGTGCCATCAGTGAGGCTAGCGGGGGATACAATGAGCAGTTCTTC. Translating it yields CAISEASGGYNEQFF.

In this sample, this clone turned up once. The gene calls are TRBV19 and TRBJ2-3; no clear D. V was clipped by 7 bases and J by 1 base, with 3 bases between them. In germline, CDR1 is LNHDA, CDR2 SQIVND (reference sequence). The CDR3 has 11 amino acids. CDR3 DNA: TGTGCCAGTACCGGCACAGATACGCAGTATTTT. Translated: CASTGTDTQYF.

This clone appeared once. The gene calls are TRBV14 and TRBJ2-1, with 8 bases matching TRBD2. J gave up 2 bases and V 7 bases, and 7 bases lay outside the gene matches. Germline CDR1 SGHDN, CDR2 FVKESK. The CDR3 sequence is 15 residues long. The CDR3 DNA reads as TGTGCCAGCAACCCACTAGCGGAACCCTACAATGAGCAGTTCTTC. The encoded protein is CASNPLAEPYNEQFF.

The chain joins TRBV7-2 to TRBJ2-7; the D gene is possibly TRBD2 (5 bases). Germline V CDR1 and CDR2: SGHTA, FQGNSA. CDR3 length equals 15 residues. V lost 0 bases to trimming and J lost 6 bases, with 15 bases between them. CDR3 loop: CASSLASGNNGEQYF. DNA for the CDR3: TGTGCCAGCAGCTTAGCGTCGGGGAACAACGGCGAGCAGTACTTC. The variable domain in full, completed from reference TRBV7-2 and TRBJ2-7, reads GAGVSQSPSNKVTEKGKDVELRCDPISGHTALYWYRQSLGQGLEFLIYFQGNSAPDKSGLPSDRFSAERTGGSVSTLTIQRTQQEDSAVYLCASSLASGNNGEQYFGPGTRLTVT.

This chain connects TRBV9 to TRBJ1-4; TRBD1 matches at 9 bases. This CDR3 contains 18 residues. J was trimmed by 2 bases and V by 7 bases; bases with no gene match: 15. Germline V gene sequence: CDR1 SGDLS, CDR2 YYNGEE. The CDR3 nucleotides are TGTGCCAGCTCCTCTACCGGGACAGGGCGGGGGACTAATGAAAAACTGTTTTTT. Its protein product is CASSSTGTGRGTNEKLFF.

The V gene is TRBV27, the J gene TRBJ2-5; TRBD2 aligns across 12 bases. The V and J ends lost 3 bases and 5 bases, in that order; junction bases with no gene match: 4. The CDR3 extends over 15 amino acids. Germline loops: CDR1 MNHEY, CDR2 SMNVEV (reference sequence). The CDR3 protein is CASSFGLAGWETQYF. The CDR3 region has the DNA TGTGCCAGCAGTTTCGGACTAGCGGGGTGGGAGACCCAGTACTTC.

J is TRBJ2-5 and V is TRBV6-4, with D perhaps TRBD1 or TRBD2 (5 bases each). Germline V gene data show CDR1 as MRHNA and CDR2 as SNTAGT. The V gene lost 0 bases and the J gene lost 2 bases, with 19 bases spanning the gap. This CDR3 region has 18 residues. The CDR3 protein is CASSDSNLNLGEQETQYF. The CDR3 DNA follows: TGTGCCAGCAGTGACTCGAACTTGAACTTAGGGGAGCAAGAGACCCAGTACTTC.

Written as DNA, the CDR3 is TGTGCCAGCGGGGGTGGGGGGGCGAGCGGTGGCTACACCTTC. This codes for CASGGGGASGGYTF. This chain connects TRBV27 to TRBJ1-2; the D gene is possibly TRBD1 (6 bases). Trimming cost V 8 bases and J 7 bases, with 20 bases left between them. This CDR3 has 14 amino acids. CDR1 and CDR2 from the germline V gene are MNHEY and SMNVEV (reference sequence).

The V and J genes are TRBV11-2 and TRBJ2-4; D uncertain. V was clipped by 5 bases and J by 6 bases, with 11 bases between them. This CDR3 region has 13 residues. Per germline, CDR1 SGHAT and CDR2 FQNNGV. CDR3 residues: CASSPTVGNIQYF. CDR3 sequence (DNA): TGTGCCAGCAGCCCTACGGTCGGAAACATTCAGTACTTC. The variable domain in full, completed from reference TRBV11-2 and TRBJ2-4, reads EAGVAQSPRYKIIEKRQSVAFWCNPISGHATLYWYQQILGQGPKLLIQFQNNGVVDDSQLPKDRFSAERLKGVDSTLKIQPAKLEDSAVYLCASSPTVGNIQYFGAGTRLSVL.

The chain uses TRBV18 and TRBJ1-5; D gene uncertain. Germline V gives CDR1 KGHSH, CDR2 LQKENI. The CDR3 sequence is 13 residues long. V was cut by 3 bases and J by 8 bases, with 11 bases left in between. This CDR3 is CASSPIRGEPQHF. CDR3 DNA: TGTGCCAGCTCACCTATTCGTGGGGAGCCCCAGCATTTT.

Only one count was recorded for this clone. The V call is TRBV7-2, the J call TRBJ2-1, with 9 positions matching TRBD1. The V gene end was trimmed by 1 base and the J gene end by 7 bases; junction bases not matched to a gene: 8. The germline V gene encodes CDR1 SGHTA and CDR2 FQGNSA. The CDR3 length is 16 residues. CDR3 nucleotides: TGTGCCAGCAGCTTAGGCACCGGGACAGGGAAAAATGAGCAGTTCTTC. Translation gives CASSLGTGTGKNEQFF.